This TCR beta chain came from a study of identical twins. Points from the study as a whole: With monozygotic twins, out-of-frame TCR alpha sharing exceeded what models estimated.

The donors were all healthy and Caucasian. TCRdb ran MiXCR on the 5' RACE reads and lists one entry per CDR3 protein. The sample lists about 490,000 distinct CDR3 sequences, about 15% occurring once. Germline values: CDR1 SGHRS, CDR2 YFSETQ. J was trimmed by 8 bases and V by 3 bases; bases with no gene match: 4. The CDR3 totals 12 residues. There are many counts of this clonotype. Antigen specificity is unknown. These same data were also listed under a study on yellow fever vaccine responses in identical twins.

Sequenced material: CD4+ T cells sorted from blood. The chain carries TRBV5-1 and TRBJ1-2; 7 positions agree with TRBD1. This sequence was found in a woman younger than 35 in good health. CDR3 nucleotides: TGCGCCAGCAGCTACGACAGGGACGGCTACACCTTC. Encoded protein: CASSYDRDGYTF.